One sample yielded the 15 T cell receptor beta chains listed below, sequenced in a study of blood T cell repertoires in COVID-19. The table came from immunoSEQ multiplex PCR; TCRdb's copy has only in-frame clones and leaves some out. The sample lists about 80,000 clones, about 70% occurring once. The sample taken for sequencing was peripheral blood. The receptors here all came from a man in his forties or fifties with active or convalescent COVID-19.

The rearrangement joins TRBV28 to TRBJ2-4; tentatively, D is TRBD1 (5 bases). The CDR3 totals 15 residues. V lost 4 bases to trimming and J lost 0 bases, with 10 bases between them. Per the germline V gene, CDR1 is MDHEN and CDR2 is SYDVKM. In DNA, the CDR3 is TGTGCCAGCAGTTCAGGGTGGGTAGCCAAAAACATTCAGTACTTC. Its protein product is CASSSGWVAKNIQYF.

The chain combines TRBV13 with TRBJ2-3; 12 nucleotides line up with TRBD2. The germline CDR1 and CDR2 sequences are PRHDT and FYEKMQ (reference sequence). V gave up 6 bases and J gave up 8 bases; unmatched junction bases: 12. This CDR3 is 16 amino acids long. The CDR3 here is CASSSRLAGESSTQYF. The DNA for the CDR3 is TGTGCCAGCAGTTCCCGACTAGCGGGGGAGTCTTCTACGCAGTATTTT.

The table lists this clone with a few counts. V is TRBV20-1 and J is TRBJ2-1, with TRBD1 matching 8 bases. The CDR3 is 14 amino acids. Germline V gives CDR1 DFQATT, CDR2 SNEGSKA (reference sequence). V lost 6 bases to trimming and J lost 1 base; unmatched junction nucleotides: 5. As DNA, the CDR3 is TGCAGTGCGAGTAGACAGGGGTCCTACAATGAGCAGTTCTTC. Its translation: CSASRQGSYNEQFF.

This chain connects TRBV21-1 to TRBJ2-7; the table's D call of TRBD2 was not tested on the DNA. TRBV21-1 represents a pseudogene. This CDR3 is 17 amino acids long. As DNA, the CDR3 is TGTGCCAGCAGCAGGATTGGCGGGGGCCATCCTGGGCTAGAGCAGTACTTC. This gives the protein CASSRIGGGHPGLEQYF.

The CDR3 DNA reads as TGTGCCAGCAGTTACACGGGACAGGGGGCTGAAAAACTGTTTTTT. It specifies CASSYTGQGAEKLFF. V gene TRBV6-6 combines with J gene TRBJ1-4, with 12 bases aligning to TRBD1. V gave up 2 bases and J gave up 7 bases; unmatched junction bases: 2. CDR1 is MNHNY, CDR2 SVGAGI, per germline (reference sequence). The CDR3 runs to 15 residues.

The rearrangement joins TRBV5-1 to TRBJ1-1, with 9 bases identical to TRBD1. Germline assignment: CDR1 SGHRS and CDR2 YFSETQ. The CDR3 is made up of 17 amino acids. The V gene end was trimmed by 1 base and the J gene end by 3 bases; junction bases not matched to a gene: 10. The CDR3 DNA is TGCGCCAGCAGCTTGATCACCGGGACAGGGAGGGACACTGAAGCTTTCTTT. Translating gives CASSLITGTGRDTEAFF.

This clone was picked up a small number of times. This rearrangement joins TRBV11-2 to TRBJ2-3; 7 nucleotides agree with TRBD2. Germline loops: CDR1 SGHAT, CDR2 FQNNGV. V was clipped by 4 bases and J by 6 bases; unmatched bases: 4. CDR3 size: 13 residues. The CDR3, as DNA: TGTGCCAGCAGCTCCCAGCGGGGCGATACGCAGTATTTT. Its translation: CASSSQRGDTQYF.

The rearrangement uses TRBV6-5 and TRBJ1-2; 8 bases agree with TRBD1. With 6 bases clipped from V and 7 bases from J, the junction kept 4 bases outside the gene matches. The CDR3 extends over 12 amino acids. The germline V gene encodes CDR1 MNHEY and CDR2 SVGAGI. CDR3 in DNA: TGTGCCAGCAGGGATACAGGGGGTGGCTACACCTTC. This gives the protein CASRDTGGGYTF.

The chain recombines TRBV4-3 with TRBJ1-5; 12 bases agree with TRBD1. The trim removed 4 bases at V and 6 bases at J, leaving 4 bases unmatched. CDR1 and CDR2 from the germline V gene are LGHNA and YSLEER. This CDR3 region has 15 residues. CDR3: CASSPGQGAGQPQHF. The CDR3 region has the DNA TGCGCCAGCAGCCCGGGACAGGGGGCAGGTCAGCCCCAGCATTTT.

This rearrangement joins TRBV25-1 to TRBJ2-7; TRBD2 agrees at 10 bases. Germline trimming cut 4 bases from V and 5 bases from J; bases unmatched to any gene: 2. The germline CDR1 and CDR2 sequences are MGHDK and SYGVNS. This CDR3 has 13 residues. CDR3 in amino acids: CASSASGGHEQYF. CDR3 nucleotides: TGTGCCAGCAGTGCTAGCGGGGGCCACGAGCAGTACTTC.

V and J are TRBV5-1 and TRBJ1-6; 11 bases match TRBD1. Germline loops: CDR1 SGHRS, CDR2 YFSETQ. The junction had 7 bases not matched to a gene; V was cut back by 4 bases and J by 10 bases. This CDR3 spans 15 amino acids. The CDR3 loop reads CASSLGQGESSPLHF. In nucleotides, the CDR3 is TGCGCCAGCAGCCTGGGACAGGGGGAGAGCTCACCCCTCCACTTT.

This chain connects TRBV3-1 (or the pseudogene TRBV3-2) to TRBJ1-2, with TRBD1 identical over 12 bases. Germline V gene data show CDR1 as LGHDT and CDR2 as YNNKEL (reference sequence). This CDR3 comprises 16 residues. Germline trimming cut 1 base from V and 8 bases from J; bases unmatched to any gene: 8. In DNA, the CDR3 is TGTGCCAGCAGCCAAGTTGGGGGACAGGGGGCGAGAGGCTACACCTTC. Translation: CASSQVGGQGARGYTF.

The chain uses TRBV5-1 and TRBJ2-2, with D possibly TRBD2 on 6 matching bases. The CDR3 sequence is 16 residues long. Deletions cut 4 bases from V and 3 bases from J, with 16 bases between. CDR1 and CDR2 (germline): SGHRS, YFSETQ. CDR3 sequence reads: CASSPGTHSYTGELFF. The CDR3 bases are TGCGCCAGCAGCCCCGGGACTCACTCATACACCGGGGAGCTGTTTTTT.

Here the CDR3 DNA reads TGTGCCACCAGGGGAACAGGGGAGAATTCACCCCTCCACTTT. Its protein product is CATRGTGENSPLHF. V gene TRBV6-5 combines with J gene TRBJ1-6, with 7 bases that match TRBD1. The junction had 10 bases not matched to a gene; V was cut back by 10 bases and J by 7 bases. This CDR3 comprises 14 residues. Germline CDR1 is MNHEY and CDR2 is SVGAGI.

The V call is TRBV3-1 (or the pseudogene TRBV3-2), the J call TRBJ2-5, with 7 positions matching TRBD1. This CDR3 has 13 amino acids. In germline, CDR1 is LGHDT, CDR2 YNNKEL (reference sequence). The V segment lost 4 bases and the J segment 7 bases; nucleotides outside the gene matches: 6. This chain's CDR3 is CASSPTGPGTQYF. The DNA for the CDR3 is TGTGCCAGCAGCCCGACAGGGCCAGGGACCCAGTACTTC.